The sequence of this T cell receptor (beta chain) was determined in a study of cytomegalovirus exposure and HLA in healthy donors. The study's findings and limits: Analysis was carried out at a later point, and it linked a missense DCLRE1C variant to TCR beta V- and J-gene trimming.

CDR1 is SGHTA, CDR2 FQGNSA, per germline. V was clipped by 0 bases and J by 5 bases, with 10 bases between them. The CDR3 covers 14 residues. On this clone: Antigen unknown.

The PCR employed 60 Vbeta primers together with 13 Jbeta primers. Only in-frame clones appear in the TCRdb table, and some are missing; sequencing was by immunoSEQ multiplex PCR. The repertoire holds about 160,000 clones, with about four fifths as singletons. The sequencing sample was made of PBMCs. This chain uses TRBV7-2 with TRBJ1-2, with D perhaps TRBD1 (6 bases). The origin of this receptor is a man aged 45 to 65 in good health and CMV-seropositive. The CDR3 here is CASSLARDIYGYTF. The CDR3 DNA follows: TGTGCCAGCAGCTTAGCGAGGGACATTTATGGCTACACCTTC.